Below, 4 T cell receptor beta chains from the same sample are listed, as sequenced in a study of cytomegalovirus exposure and HLA in healthy donors. PCR used 60 Vbeta primers and 13 Jbeta primers. Profiled with immunoSEQ multiplex PCR; TCRdb holds only in-frame clones, not every one. The data show 180,000 or so clones, roughly three quarters seen once. The sequenced sample was PBMCs. Every receptor here comes from a woman in her fifties or sixties in good health and CMV-seronegative.

The V and J genes are TRBV28 and TRBJ1-5; possibly TRBD1 for D (6 bases). CDR3 length: 14 residues. V was pared by 5 bases and J by 8 bases, with 16 bases between. Germline V gene data show CDR1 as MDHEN and CDR2 as SYDVKM. This CDR3 is CASSTGGGGKPQHF. DNA for the CDR3: TGTGCCAGCAGTACGGGGGGAGGGGGGAAGCCCCAGCATTTT.

The J gene is TRBJ2-5, the V gene TRBV20-1; the D is unclear. The CDR3 loop spans 10 amino acids. Per the germline V gene, CDR1 is DFQATT and CDR2 is SNEGSKA (reference sequence). The CDR3 loop reads CSPVGETQYF. DNA of the CDR3: TGCAGCCCGGTCGGGGAGACCCAGTACTTC.

This chain joins TRBV29-1 and TRBJ2-1, with D tentatively TRBD2 (6 bases). V was shortened by 1 base and J by 2 bases, with 18 bases between the two germline ends. The germline CDR1 and CDR2 sequences are SQVTM and ANQGSEA. The CDR3 has 17 amino acids. The CDR3 DNA follows: TGCAGCGTTGAAGGGTTAGTGGCTAGCGCAGCCTACAATGAGCAGTTCTTC. This codes for CSVEGLVASAAYNEQFF.

This chain connects TRBV2 to TRBJ1-1, with TRBD1 identical over 7 bases. The V gene's germline CDR1 is SNHLY and CDR2 FYNNEI. The J segment lost 7 bases and the V segment lost 7 bases, leaving 12 bases of the junction unmatched. The CDR3 spans 14 residues. CDR3 nucleotides: TGTGCCAGCAACACGCTGACAGGGCCGGGTGAAGCTTTCTTT. This encodes CASNTLTGPGEAFF.